The sequence of this T cell receptor (beta chain) was determined in a study of blood T cell repertoires in COVID-19. Participant reports of clinical history set cohort assignment. CDR3 length: 20 residues. The V and J ends lost 4 bases and 0 bases, in that order; junction bases with no gene match: 12. Germline V CDR1 and CDR2: KGHSH, LQKENI. Data came from immunoSEQ multiplex PCR; TCRdb stores just in-frame clones and leaves some out. The sample yields a few hundred thousand clones, 85% to 90% seen once. The count of this clone is one. The receptor was isolated from a woman between 45 and 65 years old who had been exposed to COVID-19. Source material: PBMCs or T cells enriched from blood (not recorded which). J is TRBJ2-1 and V is TRBV18; 13 nucleotides align to TRBD2. CDR3 in DNA: TGTGCCAGCTCACTCGATTCGGGACTAGCGGGGACCCTCTCCTACAATGAGCAGTTCTTC. It yields the protein CASSLDSGLAGTLSYNEQFF. The full variable domain, its missing parts supplied by reference TRBV18 and TRBJ2-1, is NAGVMQNPRHLVRRRGQEARLRCSPMKGHSHVYWYRQLPEEGLKFMVYLQKENIIDESGMPKERFSAEFPKEGPSILRIQQVVRGDSAAYFCASSLDSGLAGTLSYNEQFFGPGTRLTVL.